The T cell receptor (beta chain) under discussion was sequenced for a study of spatial heterogeneity in lung cancer. Across the study: Beta-chain sequences were consistently detected more often than alpha-chain sequences.

This clonotype occurred many times. Time point indicated: sample taken at primary tumor resection. Researchers sequenced whole RNA taken from tumor, nontumor lung or frozen PBMC without sorting. This CDR3 has 14 residues. J was trimmed by 4 bases and V by 3 bases; bases with no gene match: 3. Looked up from germline, CDR1 is MNHEY and CDR2 is SMNVEV (reference sequence). Each TCR cDNA molecule bore a unique molecular identifier. MiXCR, applied by TCRdb to the 5' RACE reads, yields one record per CDR3 protein. This sample has about 39,000 distinct CDR3 sequences, with 3% to 3.5% found just once. The receptor was isolated from a male donor with early-stage non-small cell lung cancer. The sample in question was normal lung tissue next to the tumor, obtained at surgery. The gene calls are TRBV27 and TRBJ2-5; 9 bases agree with TRBD2. The DNA of the CDR3 is TGTGCCAGCAGTTTTATTAGCGGGAGAGAGACCCAGTACTTC. Amino acid sequence: CASSFISGRETQYF.